The 25 T cell receptor beta chains below come from one sample, sequenced in a study of shared clonotypes between healthy human individuals. Generated by immunoSEQ multiplex PCR, the TCRdb table keeps only in-frame clones and is missing some. The sample holds approximately 2.4 million clones; approximately 96% are singletons and the top ten take over 0.1%. Source material: naive CD4+ T cells sorted from blood. The subset: CD45RA+ positively selected. All receptors derive from a young man in good health.

This chain connects TRBV6-6 to TRBJ2-1; TRBD2 agrees at 10 bases. In germline, CDR1 is MNHNY, CDR2 SVGAGI (reference sequence). The CDR3 runs 14 residues. After removal of 2 bases from V and 6 bases from J, the junction contained 1 base not matched to a gene. This chain's CDR3 is CASSYGLAANEQFF. In nucleotides, the CDR3 is TGTGCCAGCAGTTACGGACTAGCGGCCAATGAGCAGTTCTTC.

The genes are TRBV5-4 and TRBJ2-1, with TRBD1 identical over 9 bases. V dropped 5 bases and J dropped 4; count of bases not matched to a gene: 13. CDR1 and CDR2 (germline): SGHNT, YYREEE (reference sequence). The CDR3 has 17 amino acids. CDR3 nucleotide sequence: TGTGCCAGCAGACAGGGGGCTAGCGCAAATGCTTACAATGAGCAGTTCTTC. It yields the protein CASRQGASANAYNEQFF. Variable domain in full (rest from reference TRBV5-4 and TRBJ2-1): ETGVTQSPTHLIKTRGQQVTLRCSSQSGHNTVSWYQQALGQGPQFIFQYYREEENGRGNFPPRFSGLQFPNYSSELNVNALELDDSALYLCASRQGASANAYNEQFFGPGTRLTVL.

V usage is TRBV30 and J usage is TRBJ1-5; unclear D gene. Germline V lookup: CDR1 GTSNPN, CDR2 SVGIG (reference sequence). Trimming removed 2 bases at V and 4 bases at J, with 9 bases between. The CDR3 totals 13 residues. In DNA, the CDR3 is TGTGCCTGGAGTCCCGACCTTAATCAGCCCCAGCATTTT. This encodes CAWSPDLNQPQHF.

A note on this clone: Different DNA sequences within this sample yield the same CDR3. The chain couples TRBV29-1 to TRBJ1-1; unclear D gene. From germline, CDR1 is SQVTM and CDR2 ANQGSEA. The CDR3 loop spans 12 amino acids. V was shortened by 4 bases and J by 0 bases, with 6 bases between the two germline ends. This CDR3 is CSVGTLNTEAFF. In nucleotides, the CDR3 is TGCAGCGTTGGTACGTTGAACACTGAAGCTTTCTTT.

V gene TRBV4-3 combines with J gene TRBJ2-7, with D unclear. V was pared by 3 bases and J by 7 bases, with 10 bases between. This CDR3 is built from 12 residues. CDR1 and CDR2 (germline): LGHNA, YSLEER. CDR3 sequence: CASSQLGREQYF. In nucleotides, the CDR3 is TGCGCCAGCAGCCAGCTCGGTCGGGAGCAGTACTTC.

CDR3 amino acids: CASSFWGENTEAFF. The DNA for the CDR3 is TGTGCCAGCAGCTTCTGGGGAGAGAACACTGAAGCTTTCTTT. The chain links TRBV7-9 to TRBJ1-1; D remains unclear. CDR1 and CDR2 (germline): SEHNR, FQNEAQ (reference sequence). This CDR3 contains 14 residues. Trimming shortened V by 3 bases and J by 1 base, and 9 bases separated the two germline ends.

This rearrangement joins TRBV21-1 to TRBJ2-7; no DNA check was done on the table's D call, TRBD2. TRBV21-1 is shown as a pseudogene. The CDR3 totals 14 residues. Here the CDR3 DNA reads TGTGCCAGCCGTGGATCTAGCGGGAGGCACGAGCAGTACTTC. Protein sequence: CASRGSSGRHEQYF.

The V and J genes are TRBV1 and TRBJ2-3; the table's D call of TRBD1 was not tested on the DNA. TRBV1 has pseudogene status. The CDR3 length is 17 residues. The CDR3 region is CTSSQDPFVGPTDTQYF. The CDR3 DNA follows: TGCACCAGCAGCCAAGATCCGTTCGTGGGCCCTACAGATACGCAGTATTTT.

The V call is TRBV11-2, the J call TRBJ1-2; tentative D call: TRBD1 (6 bases). Trimming shortened V by 4 bases and J by 4 bases, and 13 bases separated the two germline ends. The length of the CDR3 is 14 residues. Germline assignment: CDR1 SGHAT and CDR2 FQNNGV. The CDR3 here is CASSSLRGAYGYTF. CDR3 sequence (DNA): TGTGCCAGCAGCTCTCTCCGGGGGGCCTATGGCTACACCTTC.

DNA for the CDR3: TGTGCCAGCAGCCCTGCGCAGGGTATCAATTCACCCCTCCACTTT. This gives the protein CASSPAQGINSPLHF. The chain combines TRBV7-2 with TRBJ1-6, with a possible D match to TRBD1 (5 bases). Germline V gene lookup returns CDR1 SGHTA and CDR2 FQGNSA. This CDR3 region has 15 residues. V was shortened by 5 bases and J by 7 bases, with 15 bases between the two germline ends.

V gene TRBV11-2 combines with J gene TRBJ2-7, with D uncertain. Trimming removed 1 base at V and 5 bases at J, with 9 bases between. Germline V gene sequence: CDR1 SGHAT, CDR2 FQNNGV. This CDR3 region has 13 residues. The CDR3 sequence is CASSLGRYNEQYF. The CDR3 nucleotides are TGTGCCAGCAGCTTAGGACGGTACAACGAGCAGTACTTC.

The rearrangement links TRBV6-6 to TRBJ1-2; TRBD1 matches at 7 bases. J gave up 2 bases and V 5 bases, and 8 bases lay outside the gene matches. From germline, CDR1 is MNHNY and CDR2 SVGAGI (reference sequence). The CDR3 has 15 residues. The CDR3 reads CASSKARDSNYGYTF. The CDR3 coding sequence is TGTGCCAGCAGTAAAGCCCGGGACAGCAACTATGGCTACACCTTC.

The CDR3 DNA sequence: TGTGCCAGCAGTTATACCCCAGGGGACTCGCAGTTCTTC. This sequence encodes CASSYTPGDSQFF. The rearrangement joins TRBV6-5 to TRBJ2-1; tentatively, D is TRBD1 or TRBD2 (6 bases each). Trimming shortened V by 3 bases and J by 12 bases, and 15 bases separated the two germline ends. The germline gives CDR1 MNHEY, CDR2 SVGAGI. There are 13 residues in the CDR3.

Note on this clone: Other nucleotide sequences in the sample specify the same CDR3. V gene TRBV27 combines with J gene TRBJ2-7; no definite D call. Germline V gene lookup returns CDR1 MNHEY and CDR2 SMNVEV (reference sequence). Trimming took 3 bases from V and 1 from J, leaving 10 bases between them. This CDR3 spans 14 amino acids. CDR3 DNA sequence: TGTGCCAGCAGTTTGTTCCGGCAATCCTACGAGCAGTACTTC. This codes for CASSLFRQSYEQYF.

The chain combines TRBV18 with TRBJ2-5; the D gene is possibly TRBD1 (6 bases). Germline loops: CDR1 KGHSH, CDR2 LQKENI. CDR3 length: 15 amino acids. V was cut by 1 base and J by 4 bases, with 13 bases left in between. For the CDR3, the DNA is TGTGCCAGCTCACCACTTACAGGGCGCGGAGAGACCCAGTACTTC. It codes for CASSPLTGRGETQYF.

The rearrangement uses TRBV15 and TRBJ1-2, with 9 positions matching TRBD1. Germline lookup yields CDR1 LNHNV and CDR2 YYDKDF (reference sequence). V shed 8 bases, J shed 5 bases, and the junction held 3 bases outside the gene matches. This CDR3 comprises 12 residues. Written as DNA, the CDR3 is TGTGCCACCTACGGACAGGGGTATGGCTACACCTTC. This gives the protein CATYGQGYGYTF.

The rearrangement joins TRBV11-2 to TRBJ2-3; D assignment may be TRBD1 or TRBD2 (5 bases each). This CDR3 has 16 residues. Germline-derived CDR1 and CDR2 are SGHAT and FQNNGV. V was clipped by 1 base and J by 0 bases, with 11 bases between them. CDR3 coding DNA: TGTGCCAGCAGCTTAGGGGGACGTAAGAGCACAGATACGCAGTATTTT. Translated, it gives CASSLGGRKSTDTQYF.

The chain combines TRBV27 with TRBJ1-5; 9 bases agree with TRBD1. The CDR3 spans 16 residues. Germline V lookup: CDR1 MNHEY, CDR2 SMNVEV (reference sequence). The V and J ends lost 3 bases and 3 bases, in that order; junction bases with no gene match: 6. CDR3 DNA sequence: TGTGCCAGCAGTTTCCTCGGGACAGGGAACAATCAGCCCCAGCATTTT. Amino acid sequence: CASSFLGTGNNQPQHF.

The chain employs TRBV11-2 and TRBJ1-6; D might be TRBD1 (5 bases). The CDR3 covers 17 residues. Germline CDR1 reads SGHAT; CDR2 reads FQNNGV. Deletions cut 1 base from V and 5 bases from J, with 15 bases between. CDR3 loop: CASSLAGRGDHNSPLHF. Written as DNA, the CDR3 is TGTGCCAGCAGCTTAGCGGGTCGGGGGGACCATAATTCACCCCTCCACTTT.

In this sample, this clone turned up once. The chain has TRBV27 and TRBJ1-5; TRBD1 aligns across 10 bases. V was clipped by 5 bases and J by 5 bases; unmatched bases: 3. The CDR3 consists of 14 residues. Germline V gives CDR1 MNHEY, CDR2 SMNVEV (reference sequence). The chain's CDR3 is CASSGDRGYQPQHF. DNA for the CDR3: TGTGCCAGCAGTGGGGACAGGGGATATCAGCCCCAGCATTTT.

The chain recombines TRBV11-3 with TRBJ2-1; maybe TRBD1 (5 bases). CDR1 is SGHNT and CDR2 is YENEEA in the germline V gene. This CDR3 region has 15 residues. V lost 5 bases and J lost 3, with 14 bases in between. The CDR3: CASSPRQSGYNEQFF. In nucleotides, the CDR3 is TGTGCCAGCAGCCCGAGACAGTCGGGCTACAATGAGCAGTTCTTC.

The rearrangement links TRBV4-1 to TRBJ2-7, with D perhaps assigned TRBD1 or TRBD2 (5 bases each). The germline V and J ends were trimmed by 3 bases and 0 bases, with 9 bases remaining between them. Germline V lookup: CDR1 MGHRA, CDR2 YSYEKL. The CDR3 has 14 amino acids. The CDR3 DNA follows: TGCGCCAGCAGCCAGAGGGACCACTCCTACGAGCAGTACTTC. Translation: CASSQRDHSYEQYF.

This clone was found once. The chain carries TRBV6-1 and TRBJ1-2, with unresolved D. CDR3 length: 13 amino acids. Per the germline V gene, CDR1 is MNHNS and CDR2 is SASEGT. V lost 2 bases and J 1 base, leaving 5 bases between the germline ends. This CDR3 reads CASSEQHNYGYTF. CDR3 nucleotide sequence: TGTGCCAGCAGTGAACAGCATAACTATGGCTACACCTTC.

This sequence joins TRBV7-8 and TRBJ2-1; 9 positions match TRBD2. This CDR3 has 15 residues. Germline V gives CDR1 SGHVS, CDR2 FQNEAQ. The V segment lost 5 bases and the J segment 3 bases; nucleotides outside the gene matches: 5. The CDR3 reads CASSARLADYNEQFF. For the CDR3, the DNA is TGTGCCAGCAGCGCCAGACTAGCGGACTACAATGAGCAGTTCTTC.

The chain has TRBV10-3 and TRBJ2-7, with TRBD1 as a possible D gene (6 bases). Between the trimmed V and J ends, which lost 2 bases and 4 bases, there was a span of 9 bases. CDR3 length equals 13 residues. The V gene's germline CDR1 is ENHRY and CDR2 SYGVKD. CDR3 nucleotide sequence: TGTGCCATCAGTGAGCAGGGGTATTACGAGCAGTACTTC. Encoded protein: CAISEQGYYEQYF.